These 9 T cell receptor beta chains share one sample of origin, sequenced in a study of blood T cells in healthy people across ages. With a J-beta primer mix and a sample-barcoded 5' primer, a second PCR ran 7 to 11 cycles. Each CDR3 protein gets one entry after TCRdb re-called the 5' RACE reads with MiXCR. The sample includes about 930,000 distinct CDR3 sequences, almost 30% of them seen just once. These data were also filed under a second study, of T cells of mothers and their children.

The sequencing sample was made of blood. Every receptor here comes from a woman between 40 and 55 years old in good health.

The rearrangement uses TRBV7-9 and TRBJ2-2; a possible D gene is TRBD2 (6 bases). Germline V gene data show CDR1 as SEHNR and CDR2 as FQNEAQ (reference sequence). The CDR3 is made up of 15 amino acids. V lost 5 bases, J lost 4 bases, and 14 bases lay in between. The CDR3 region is CASSPPGRFTGELFF. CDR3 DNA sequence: TGTGCCAGCAGCCCCCCGGGGAGGTTCACCGGGGAGCTGTTTTTT.

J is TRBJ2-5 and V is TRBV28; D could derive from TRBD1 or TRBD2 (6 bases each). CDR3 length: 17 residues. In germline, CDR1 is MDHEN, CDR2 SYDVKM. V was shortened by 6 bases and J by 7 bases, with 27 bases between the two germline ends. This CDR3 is CASRGRRGVVGGGTQYF. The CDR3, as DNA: TGTGCCAGCAGGGGGAGAAGGGGGGTGGTAGGTGGAGGGACCCAGTACTTC. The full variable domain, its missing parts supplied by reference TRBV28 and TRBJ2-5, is DVKVTQSSRYLVKRTGEKVFLECVQDMDHENMFWYRQDPGLGLRLIYFSYDVKMKEKGDIPEGYSVSREKKERFSLILESASTNQTSMYLCASRGRRGVVGGGTQYFGPGTRLLVL.

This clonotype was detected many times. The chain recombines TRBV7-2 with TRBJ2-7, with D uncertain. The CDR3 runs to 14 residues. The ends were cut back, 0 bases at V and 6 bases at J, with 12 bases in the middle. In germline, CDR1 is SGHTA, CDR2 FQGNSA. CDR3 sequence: CASSLAVLGGEQYF. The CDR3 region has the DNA TGTGCCAGCAGCTTAGCAGTTTTAGGTGGCGAGCAGTACTTC.

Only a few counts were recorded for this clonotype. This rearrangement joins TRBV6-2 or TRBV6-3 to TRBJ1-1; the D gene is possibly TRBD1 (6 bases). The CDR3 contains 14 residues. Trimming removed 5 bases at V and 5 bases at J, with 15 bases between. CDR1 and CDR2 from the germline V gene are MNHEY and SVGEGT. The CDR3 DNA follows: TGTGCCAGCAGTCGGGAAGGGGGAGATACTGAAGCTTTCTTT. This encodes CASSREGGDTEAFF.

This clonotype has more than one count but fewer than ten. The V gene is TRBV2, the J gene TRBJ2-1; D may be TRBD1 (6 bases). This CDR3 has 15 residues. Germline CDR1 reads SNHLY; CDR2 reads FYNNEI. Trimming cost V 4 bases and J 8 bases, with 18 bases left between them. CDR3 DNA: TGTGCCAGCAGTGGGTGGGAAAGGGGGTCGGATGAGCAGTTCTTC. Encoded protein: CASSGWERGSDEQFF.

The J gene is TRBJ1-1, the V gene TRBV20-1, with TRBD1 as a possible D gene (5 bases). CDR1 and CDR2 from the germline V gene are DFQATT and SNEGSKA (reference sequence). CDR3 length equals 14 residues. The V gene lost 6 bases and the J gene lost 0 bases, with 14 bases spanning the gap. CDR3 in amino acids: CSAKQLTVNTEAFF. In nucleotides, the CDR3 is TGCAGTGCCAAACAACTGACAGTGAACACTGAAGCTTTCTTT.

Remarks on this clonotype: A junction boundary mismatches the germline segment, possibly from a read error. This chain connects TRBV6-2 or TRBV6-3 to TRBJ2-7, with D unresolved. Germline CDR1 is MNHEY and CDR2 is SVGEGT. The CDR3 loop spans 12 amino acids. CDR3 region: CASSRSSYERYF. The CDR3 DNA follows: TGTGCCAGCAGCAGGAGCTCCTACGAGCGGTACTTC.

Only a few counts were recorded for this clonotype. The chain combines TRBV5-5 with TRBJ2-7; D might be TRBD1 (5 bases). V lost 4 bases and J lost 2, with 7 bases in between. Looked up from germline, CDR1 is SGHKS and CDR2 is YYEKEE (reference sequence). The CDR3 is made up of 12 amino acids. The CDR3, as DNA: TGTGCCAGCAGCGGGGCAGCCTACGAGCAGTACTTC. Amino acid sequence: CASSGAAYEQYF.

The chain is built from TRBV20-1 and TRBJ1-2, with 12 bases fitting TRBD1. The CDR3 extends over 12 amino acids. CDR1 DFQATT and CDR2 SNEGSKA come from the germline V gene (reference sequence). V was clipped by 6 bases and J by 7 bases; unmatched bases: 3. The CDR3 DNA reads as TGCAGTGCGGGACAGGGGGCGCGTGGCTACACCTTC. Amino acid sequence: CSAGQGARGYTF.